This entry concerns a single TCR beta chain. Its specific antigen is unknown. Qualities for individual bases were not recorded, and no much larger clone is one base off. What this sample's treatment or condition label stands for: suppressive antiretroviral therapy. As a nonspecific positive control representing the CD4+ T cell repertoire, the cells were stimulated with anti-CD3/anti-CD28 magnetic beads. Responding CD4+ T cells were sorted on the basis of upregulation of both CD40 ligand and CD69. Participants were HIV-1-infected adults who started suppressive ART during chronic infection. For at least 4 years, participants had undetectable plasma HIV-1 RNA, below 50 copies/mL. To be included, a participant needed positive CMV serology and a CD4+ T cell count above 400 cells/uL. Before stimulation, PBMCs were isolated using density centrifugation and depleted of CD8+ T cells. CD8-depleted PBMCs were stimulated for approximately 18 hours with anti-CD28/CD49d costimulation, CD40-blocking antibody and enfuvirtide to prevent new infections. Sorting was done on either a Beckman Coulter MoFlo Legacy or an XDP sorter, and propidium iodide was used to exclude dead cells. For samples with more than one million cells, genomic DNA was extracted with the QIAamp DNA Mini Kit, and for all other samples the Quick-DNA Microprep Kit was used.

The data are from a study of persistence of HIV-infected CD4 T cells (dated by TCRdb to 2018 to 2021). In the study overall: Participants had been on suppressive ART for a median of roughly eight years. The clonality of all cells in each sorted population was assessed by TCRbeta sequencing, whereas the clonality of infected cells was assessed by proviral sequencing. Peripheral blood samples of up to about 200 mL were collected at multiple time points, except for two participants, who underwent leukapheresis at a single time point. Anti-CD3/anti-CD28 stimulation activated a higher proportion of cells, with a lower memory fraction, than antigen stimulation. CMV- and HIV-1 Gag-responding CD4+ T cells were isolated from ART-treated individuals so that antigen-driven clonal expansion of HIV-1-infected cells could be examined. In the cross-participant TCR cluster analysis, eight or nine participants were included for CMV and 7 participants were included for Gag.

The immunoSEQ hsTCRB assay version 4, run in survey mode, was used to sequence TCRbeta repertoires from genomic DNA. For TCRbeta sequencing, genomic DNA was diluted to roughly 10 ng/uL, and up to 1 ug was used per sample. In the source study's methods: TCRbeta data were analyzed in ImmunoSeq Analyzer 3.0, with diversity computed on productive nucleotide rearrangements. Using the Immunarch R package, the improved Chao index served to estimate lower-bound TCR diversity and the Gini coefficient served to estimate clonality. Different nucleotide rearrangements encoding the same CDR3beta amino acid sequence were treated as distinct clonotypes. TCRbeta sequences significantly enriched in antigen-responding cells relative to anti-CD3/anti-CD28-activated cells were identified by differential abundance analysis. Using predicted peptide-MHC specificity as the basis, GLIPH2 grouped TCRs into clusters, both for each participant individually and for the merged data sets that combined participants. TCRdb took over this immuneACCESS table, retaining in-frame rearrangements with V and J assigned. Such tables are incomplete; in checked studies, under half of the missing clones stem from an unresolved V gene, and the remainder is unexplained. That table furnishes V, J and clone size, whereas the DNA furnished D and trimming. This sample comprises some 40,000 clones, about nine tenths of them detected only once. Of the sample, about 2% is held by the ten largest clones.

The study at large found these results: A correlation was observed between TCR oligoclonality and proviral oligoclonality within the same sorted populations. Significantly lower TCRbeta richness was observed in CMV- and Gag-responding cells than in anti-CD3/anti-CD28-responding cells, and higher oligoclonality was observed in CMV-responding cells than in CD3/CD28-stimulated and Gag-responding cells. Restriction of bulk TCR analyses to the rare CMV-responding cells that actually carried HIV-1 proviruses was not possible. Antigen-responding cells were enriched for degenerate expanded CDR3beta sequences, which suggests convergent selection of CD4+ responses to CMV and Gag. The study involved few individuals and tested only a limited range of antigens.

From a lookup of the germline V gene, CDR1 and CDR2 are KGHDR and SFDVKD. The CDR3 numbers 15 residues from cysteine through phenylalanine. The only DNA kept is the CDR3, 45 bases in frame from the first base. V drops 3 bases and J drops 1 base, leaving 10 bases in between. Recombination linked TRBV24-1 to TRBJ2-3; the D gene is unclear. The sample here was CD4+ T cells sorted from PBMCs after roughly 18-hour stimulation, taken from a patient who received antiretroviral therapy. Sample cell subset or site, as interpreted from the label and publication: CD40L+CD69+ CD4 T cells responding to anti-CD3/anti-CD28 beads, representing the overall repertoire. The sequence was collected from an adult man with HIV who was CMV-seropositive. The CDR3 in this case is CATSDLQLGTDTQYF. The DNA sequence is given as TGTGCCACCAGTGATCTACAGTTGGGCACAGATACGCAGTATTTT.